This TCR beta chain was captured in a study of human T cells and chemical hapten exposure. The V gene end was trimmed by 4 bases and the J gene end by 4 bases; junction bases not matched to a gene: 12. The germline gives CDR1 SGHTA, CDR2 FQGNSA. CDR3 length: 16 amino acids. TCRdb called the 5' RACE reads again in MiXCR, with one record for every CDR3 protein. The table lists around 80,000 distinct CDR3 sequences, about 15% of them singletons. Unfractionated whole blood yielded the extracted total RNA. This clonotype was recorded many times. The receptor comes from a female donor in good health. The chain uses TRBV7-2 and TRBJ1-1, with TRBD1 matching over 7 bases. CDR3 coding DNA: TGTGCCAGCAGCTCCCAAGTAGGGGGCAGGGGCACTGAAGCTTTCTTT. This encodes CASSSQVGGRGTEAFF. The whole variable domain, filled in from reference TRBV7-2 and TRBJ1-1, reads GAGVSQSPSNKVTEKGKDVELRCDPISGHTALYWYRQSLGQGLEFLIYFQGNSAPDKSGLPSDRFSAERTGGSVSTLTIQRTQQEDSAVYLCASSSQVGGRGTEAFFGQGTRLTVV.